This TCR beta chain was found in a study of technical replicates of blood from several donors. The method was immunoSEQ multiplex PCR; TCRdb's version includes in-frame clones alone and lacks a portion of them. The table lists 91,000 or so clones, 85% to 95% of them singletons. V was cut by 1 base and J by 5 bases, with 14 bases left in between. CDR3 length: 15 amino acids. Per germline, CDR1 MNHEY and CDR2 SMNVEV (reference sequence). The genes are TRBV27 and TRBJ2-5; D possibly corresponds to TRBD2 (7 bases). This TCR was sampled from a human donor in good health. The material sequenced was T cells isolated from PBMCs. Here the CDR3 reads CASSLFVGGGETQYF. The CDR3 DNA reads TGTGCCAGCAGTTTATTCGTGGGAGGGGGGGAGACCCAGTACTTC.